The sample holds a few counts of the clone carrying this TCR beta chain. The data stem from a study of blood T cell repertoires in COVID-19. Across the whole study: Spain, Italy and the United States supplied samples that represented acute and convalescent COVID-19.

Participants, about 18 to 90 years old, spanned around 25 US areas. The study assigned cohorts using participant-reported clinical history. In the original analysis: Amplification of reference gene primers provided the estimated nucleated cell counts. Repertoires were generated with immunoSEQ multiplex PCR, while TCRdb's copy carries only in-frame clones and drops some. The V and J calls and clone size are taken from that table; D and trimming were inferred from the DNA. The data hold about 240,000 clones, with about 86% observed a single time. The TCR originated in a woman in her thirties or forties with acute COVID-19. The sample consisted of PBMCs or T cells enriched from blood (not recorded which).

CDR3 in amino acids: CASSEFTGGYEKLFF. In DNA, the CDR3 is TGTGCCAGCAGTGAATTCACTGGAGGCTATGAAAAACTGTTTTTT. The chain combines TRBV25-1 with TRBJ1-4; D unclear. Trimming removed 1 base at V and 6 bases at J, with 12 bases between. The CDR3 has 15 residues. Germline V gene data show CDR1 as MGHDK and CDR2 as SYGVNS.